Listed here are 26 T cell receptor beta chains from one sample, sequenced in a study of blood T cell repertoires in COVID-19. Only in-frame clones appear in the TCRdb table, and some are missing; sequencing was by immunoSEQ multiplex PCR. The sample holds about 110,000 clones, 81% seen once. Specimen: peripheral blood. These receptor sequences come from a man between 50 and 59 years old with acute or convalescent COVID-19.

CDR3 nucleotide sequence: TGCAGCGTTGAAACGAGGGGGCAAGACTATGGCTACACCTTC. This sequence encodes CSVETRGQDYGYTF. V is TRBV29-1 and J is TRBJ1-2, with TRBD1 matching 7 bases. The CDR3 loop spans 14 amino acids. V was pared by 2 bases and J by 3 bases, with 6 bases of the junction left unmatched. Germline-derived CDR1 and CDR2 are SQVTM and ANQGSEA. The full variable domain, in which reference TRBV29-1 and TRBJ1-2 provide the parts outside the CDR3, is SAVISQKPSRDICQRGTSLTIQCQVDSQVTMMFWYRQQPGQSLTLIATANQGSEATYESGFVIDKFPISRPNLTFSTLTVSNMSPEDSSIYLCSVETRGQDYGYTFGSGTRLTVV.

The V gene is TRBV6-6, the J gene TRBJ1-1, with TRBD1 identical over 7 bases. Trimming took 8 bases from V and 7 from J; bases not matched to a gene: 10. The CDR3 is made up of 13 amino acids. CDR1 is MNHNY, CDR2 SVGAGI, per germline (reference sequence). The CDR3 nucleotides are TGTGCCAGCTATACAGGGGAACTGGGTGAAGCTTTCTTT. Encoded protein: CASYTGELGEAFF.

The chain couples TRBV19 to TRBJ1-1; D call uncertain. The CDR3 totals 13 residues. Germline CDR1 LNHDA, CDR2 SQIVND (reference sequence). Trimming stripped 7 bases from V and 6 bases from J, with 15 bases between. This CDR3 is CASKFQENAEAFF. The CDR3 coding sequence is TGTGCCAGTAAGTTCCAGGAAAACGCTGAAGCTTTCTTT.

This clone was seen a handful of times. The V call is TRBV5-6, the J call TRBJ2-2; perhaps TRBD2 as D (5 bases). In germline, CDR1 is SGHDT, CDR2 YYEEEE. Trimming left V 2 bases short and J 4 bases short, with 18 bases between. The CDR3 runs to 17 residues. The CDR3 sequence is CASSFRTYGSGTGELFF. CDR3 DNA sequence: TGTGCCAGCAGCTTTAGGACTTACGGCAGTGGCACCGGGGAGCTGTTTTTT.

In this sample, this clone turned up once. V and J are TRBV25-1 and TRBJ1-1; no reliable D call. The CDR3 runs 11 residues. Deletions cut 3 bases from V and 10 bases from J, with 9 bases between. Looked up from germline, CDR1 is MGHDK and CDR2 is SYGVNS. The CDR3, as DNA: TGTGCCAGCAGTGATTCGATCAGAGCTTTCTTT. The encoded protein is CASSDSIRAFF.

With respect to this clone: The junction does not match germline at one end; this may be a read error. J is TRBJ1-5 and V is TRBV27; 9 bases map to TRBD1. This CDR3 has 15 amino acids. Per germline, CDR1 MNHEY and CDR2 SMNVEV (reference sequence). The CDR3 nucleotides read TGTGCCAGCCGTTTGGGACAGGGTTTAAATCAGCCCCAGCATTTT. Protein: CASRLGQGLNQPQHF.

This sequence joins TRBV15 and TRBJ1-4; D gene uncertain. CDR3 length: 15 amino acids. Trimming took 0 bases from V and 0 from J, leaving 5 bases between them. The germline V gene has CDR1 LNHNV and CDR2 YYDKDF (reference sequence). The CDR3 bases are TGTGCCACCAGCAGAGACGGGACAACTAATGAAAAACTGTTTTTT. The encoded protein is CATSRDGTTNEKLFF.

This chain joins TRBV10-3 and TRBJ1-3, with D hard to call. Germline V gives CDR1 ENHRY, CDR2 SYGVKD. V lost 0 bases and J lost 0, with 12 bases in between. The CDR3 has 17 amino acids. The CDR3: CAISESTYGGSGNTIYF. CDR3 coding DNA: TGTGCCATCAGTGAGTCGACCTACGGAGGCTCTGGAAACACCATATATTTT.

The rearrangement uses TRBV10-1 and TRBJ1-2, with D perhaps TRBD1 (6 bases). V gave up 4 bases and J gave up 5 bases, with 11 bases separating them. CDR1 and CDR2 (germline): WNHNN, SYGVQD (reference sequence). This CDR3 comprises 13 residues. CDR3 amino acids: CASSVDRRYGYTF. The CDR3 DNA follows: TGCGCCAGCAGTGTAGACAGGCGGTATGGCTACACCTTC.

This clone has only a few counts. This sequence joins TRBV27 and TRBJ2-2, with a possible D match to TRBD1 (5 bases). CDR3 size: 15 residues. V was clipped by 3 bases and J by 4 bases, with 12 bases between them. From germline, CDR1 is MNHEY and CDR2 SMNVEV (reference sequence). The CDR3, as DNA: TGTGCCAGCAGTTTCGGGCAGGGTGGCACCGGGGAGCTGTTTTTT. Translated, it gives CASSFGQGGTGELFF.

This rearrangement joins TRBV3-1 (or the pseudogene TRBV3-2) to TRBJ2-1; 7 positions match TRBD2. The V gene end was trimmed by 1 base and the J gene end by 4 bases; junction bases not matched to a gene: 4. This CDR3 has 15 amino acids. CDR1 LGHDT and CDR2 YNNKEL come from the germline V gene (reference sequence). CDR3 in amino acids: CASSQGPGGYNEQFF. The DNA for the CDR3 is TGTGCCAGCAGCCAAGGGCCGGGGGGATACAATGAGCAGTTCTTC.

J is TRBJ1-1 and V is TRBV3-1 (or the pseudogene TRBV3-2); D is perhaps TRBD1 (5 bases). The CDR3 length is 16 residues. The germline V and J ends were trimmed by 4 bases and 4 bases, with 19 bases remaining between them. CDR1 and CDR2 from the germline V gene are LGHDT and YNNKEL (reference sequence). The CDR3 sequence is CASSRPMGPKSTEAFF. In nucleotides, the CDR3 is TGTGCCAGCAGCCGCCCGATGGGGCCTAAAAGCACTGAAGCTTTCTTT.

The J gene is TRBJ2-1, the V gene TRBV15, with a weak D call TRBD1 (5 bases). The germline CDR1 and CDR2 sequences are LNHNV and YYDKDF (reference sequence). Trimming took off 0 bases at V and 9 bases at J, with 21 bases between the two ends. The CDR3 contains 17 residues. CDR3 region: CATSRDLGQTAYIEQFF. The CDR3 DNA sequence: TGTGCCACCAGCAGAGATCTCGGGCAGACAGCCTATATTGAGCAGTTCTTC.

The rearrangement joins TRBV6-1 to TRBJ1-5; D may be TRBD1 (5 bases). Looked up from germline, CDR1 is MNHNS and CDR2 is SASEGT. Trimming cost V 2 bases and J 3 bases, with 8 bases left between them. CDR3 length equals 14 residues. This chain's CDR3 is CASSESGYNQPQHF. The CDR3 nucleotides are TGTGCCAGCAGTGAATCAGGGTACAATCAGCCCCAGCATTTT.

V usage is TRBV6-5 and J usage is TRBJ1-2; TRBD1 is a possible D gene (5 bases). The CDR3 runs 15 residues. V shed 7 bases and J shed 2 bases, with 17 bases lying between them. The germline gives CDR1 MNHEY, CDR2 SVGAGI. The CDR3 bases are TGTGCCAGCACCCAGGGCCTAACACGCAACTATGGCTACACCTTC. Amino acids: CASTQGLTRNYGYTF.

This rearrangement joins TRBV28 to TRBJ2-4, with 8 bases lining up with TRBD2. Per the germline V gene, CDR1 is MDHEN and CDR2 is SYDVKM. V trimming: 7 bases; J trimming: 7 bases; junction bases outside the gene matches: 9. The length of the CDR3 is 14 residues. DNA for the CDR3: TGTGCCAGCACCTCTACGGCGGGGGGTAACATTCAGTACTTC. Its protein is CASTSTAGGNIQYF.

In this sample, this clone turned up once. The V gene is TRBV5-4, the J gene TRBJ1-3; TRBD1 aligns across 11 bases. The CDR3 is made up of 16 amino acids. Germline V gives CDR1 SGHNT, CDR2 YYREEE (reference sequence). The junction had 7 bases not matched to a gene; V was cut back by 4 bases and J by 4 bases. CDR3 sequence: CASSPGTGGKGNTIYF. The CDR3 nucleotides are TGTGCCAGCAGCCCCGGGACAGGGGGTAAGGGAAACACCATATATTTT.

The V and J genes are TRBV7-8 and TRBJ2-5; a possible D gene is TRBD2 (6 bases). CDR3 length: 13 residues. Germline V CDR1 and CDR2: SGHVS, FQNEAQ. Trimming stripped 3 bases from V and 7 bases from J, with 12 bases between. The CDR3 reads CASSFPGVGTQYF. DNA of the CDR3: TGTGCCAGCAGCTTCCCGGGGGTCGGGACCCAGTACTTC.

This clone showed up many times. The chain recombines TRBV18 with TRBJ2-7; no definite D call. The germline V gene encodes CDR1 KGHSH and CDR2 LQKENI. V was shortened by 3 bases and J by 6 bases, with 12 bases between the two germline ends. The CDR3 totals 13 residues. The CDR3 loop reads CASSPLAGSEQYF. CDR3 DNA sequence: TGTGCCAGCTCACCTCTGGCAGGCTCCGAGCAGTACTTC. The complete variable domain, with remaining parts taken from reference TRBV18 and TRBJ2-7, reads NAGVMQNPRHLVRRRGQEARLRCSPMKGHSHVYWYRQLPEEGLKFMVYLQKENIIDESGMPKERFSAEFPKEGPSILRIQQVVRGDSAAYFCASSPLAGSEQYFGPGTRLTVT.

In the case of this clone: Other DNA sequences in this sample translate to the same CDR3. This sequence joins TRBV6-5 and TRBJ1-1, with TRBD1 as a possible D gene (6 bases). CDR3 length equals 13 residues. CDR1 and CDR2 from the germline V gene are MNHEY and SVGAGI. The germline V and J ends were trimmed by 6 bases and 1 base, with 9 bases remaining between them. CDR3 sequence: CASRLTGNTEAFF. The CDR3 DNA is TGTGCCAGCAGATTGACAGGGAACACTGAAGCTTTCTTT.

The V and J genes are TRBV24-1 and TRBJ1-2, with D perhaps matching TRBD1 (5 bases). Germline V CDR1 and CDR2: KGHDR, SFDVKD. Between the trimmed V and J ends, which lost 2 bases and 6 bases, there was a span of 15 bases. The length of the CDR3 is 15 residues. The CDR3 region is CATSDSPDSPDGYTF. The CDR3 coding sequence is TGTGCCACCAGTGATTCCCCAGACAGTCCCGATGGCTACACCTTC.

V is TRBV28 and J is TRBJ2-7; 7 nucleotides align to TRBD1. With 5 bases clipped from V and 5 bases from J, the junction kept 6 bases outside the gene matches. There are 13 residues in the CDR3. Germline CDR1 reads MDHEN; CDR2 reads SYDVKM. The CDR3 region is CASSKTGNHEQYF. In nucleotides, the CDR3 is TGTGCCAGCAGTAAGACAGGGAACCACGAGCAGTACTTC.

Turning to this clone: Within the sample, other DNA sequences also encode this same CDR3. The chain uses TRBV9 and TRBJ1-6; weak D call: TRBD1 (6 bases). The CDR3 is made up of 15 amino acids. The V end lost 0 bases, the J end lost 7 bases, and 11 bases lay between the germline ends. Per germline, CDR1 SGDLS and CDR2 YYNGEE. CDR3 loop: CASSVAGQGNSPLHF. For the CDR3, the DNA is TGTGCCAGCAGCGTAGCGGGCCAGGGGAATTCACCCCTCCACTTT.

This sequence joins TRBV6-4 and TRBJ1-4, with D possibly TRBD1 on 6 matching bases. The germline V and J ends were trimmed by 6 bases and 7 bases, with 24 bases remaining between them. This CDR3 contains 17 residues. Germline V CDR1 and CDR2: MRHNA, SNTAGT. CDR3 amino acids: CASSPLNLRGHTEKLFF. The CDR3 DNA reads as TGTGCCAGCAGCCCCCTCAATCTCAGGGGCCATACTGAAAAACTGTTTTTT.

In the case of this clone: A junction end diverges from the germline sequence, so it may reflect a read error. J is TRBJ1-3 and V is TRBV15; TRBD1 agrees at 7 bases. Looked up from germline, CDR1 is LNHNV and CDR2 is YYDKDF (reference sequence). The CDR3 length is 16 residues. The CDR3 sequence: CATSRDWDSPGNTIYF. The CDR3 DNA sequence: TGTGCCACCAGCAGAGATTGGGACAGCCCTGGGAACACCATATATTTT.

CDR3 bases: TGTGCCAGCAGAGACGGGGGGGTCCAGTACTTC. The encoded protein is CASRDGGVQYF. The chain employs TRBV28 and TRBJ2-5; 8 nucleotides line up with TRBD2. The CDR3 is made up of 11 amino acids. Per the germline V gene, CDR1 is MDHEN and CDR2 is SYDVKM. The V segment lost 6 bases and the J segment 10 bases; nucleotides outside the gene matches: 4.